These T cell receptor beta chains were read from a single sample in a study of shared clonotypes between healthy human individuals. TCRdb's table, derived via immunoSEQ multiplex PCR, lists solely in-frame clones and lacks some. The data contain approximately 1,000,000 clones, 70% to 80% of them singletons. The sample taken for sequencing was memory CD4+ T cells from PBMCs. Every receptor here comes from a man aged 18-30 years in good health. Some clones in this sample may be carry-over from other donors' samples. Each CDR3 is given with its conserved first and last residue. The order of the fields is CDR3 DNA, CDR3 protein, J gene, CDR3 length, clone size, V gene, D gene. A D gene is named only where the DNA matches it firmly. Clone sizes are given selectively: once, few, many, or a class where the clone is expanded.

TGTGCCAGCAGTCTCAGGGGTCTCATGAACACTGAAGCTTTCTTT	CASSLRGLMNTEAFF	TRBJ1-1	15	NA	TRBV28	NA
TGTGCCAGCAGCCAAGGAAGGGACGAGCAGTACTTC	CASSQGRDEQYF	TRBJ2-7	12	NA	TRBV4-2	NA
TGTGCCAGCAGTGCGGAGGGCCTCCAGCCCCAGCATTTT	CASSAEGLQPQHF	TRBJ1-5	13	NA	TRBV2	NA
TGTGCCAGCTCACTGATACAGGGGGCAGATGGCTACACCTTC	CASSLIQGADGYTF	TRBJ1-2	14	NA	TRBV18	TRBD1
TGTGCCAGTCGGCGGGAACGCACAGATACGCAGTATTTT	CASRRERTDTQYF	TRBJ2-3	13	NA	TRBV19	NA
TGTGCCAGCTCATTCGGGGAACGGTCCCCAGTCTACGAGCAGTACTTC	CASSFGERSPVYEQYF	TRBJ2-7	16	NA	TRBV18	NA
TGTGCCAGCAGTTCGACTAGCGGGAGGGCCCCAGATACGCAGTATTTT	CASSSTSGRAPDTQYF	TRBJ2-3	16	NA	TRBV6-5	TRBD2
TGTGCCAGCAGTGAAATTCATAGGGGCCGGACAGATACGCAGTATTTT	CASSEIHRGRTDTQYF	TRBJ2-3	16	NA	TRBV6-1	NA
TGTGCCTGGAAGGGACAGGGTATCGCTGAAGCTTTCTTT	CAWKGQGIAEAFF	TRBJ1-1	13	few	TRBV30	TRBD1
TGTGCCAGCTCAACGCGACAGGGGACAAATCAGCCCCAGCATTTT	CASSTRQGTNQPQHF	TRBJ1-5	15	NA	TRBV18	TRBD1
TGTGCCAGCAGAAAGGACAGGGGTTACTACAATGAGCAGTTCTTC	CASRKDRGYYNEQFF	TRBJ2-1	15	NA	TRBV27	TRBD1
TGTGCCATCAGCGGAGGGGGCGGGGGGACCCCAGACGCAAAAAACTATGGCTACACCTTC	CAISGGGGGTPDAKNYGYTF	TRBJ1-2	20	NA	TRBV10-3	TRBD1
TGTGCCAGCAGGCCACAACAGGGAGGAAGTGAAAAACTGTTTTTT	CASRPQQGGSEKLFF	TRBJ1-4	15	few	TRBV9	NA
TGTGCCAGCAGCCCAGGGGGGTGGCGAGAAAAACTGTTTTTT	CASSPGGWREKLFF	TRBJ1-4	14	NA	TRBV28	TRBD1
TGTGCCAGCGGTTCAGTAGCGTATAACTCCTACGAGCAGTACTTC	CASGSVAYNSYEQYF	TRBJ2-7	15	NA	TRBV27	NA
TGTGCCAGTAGTATAGGGCAGCCGGCCTCGCCCCAGCATTTT	CASSIGQPASPQHF	TRBJ1-5	14	NA	TRBV19	NA
TGTGCCAGCAGCCAACTGGGGGGGTCCTACGAGCAGTACTTC	CASSQLGGSYEQYF	TRBJ2-7	14	NA	TRBV28	TRBD2
TGTGCCAGCAGTTACAGCGGGAGCTCCTACAATGAGCAGTTCTTC	CASSYSGSSYNEQFF	TRBJ2-1	15	NA	TRBV6-5	TRBD2
TGTGCCAGCAGCCCTACGAGGAGGACAGCCGTGAATGAGCAGTTCTTC	CASSPTRRTAVNEQFF	TRBJ2-1	16	NA	TRBV7-2	NA
TGTGCCAGCACCTCAATAGCGGGAAACACCGGGGAGCTGTTTTTT	CASTSIAGNTGELFF	TRBJ2-2	15	few	TRBV27	TRBD2
TGTGCCACCGGAACGGGGGGAGGCGAGCAGTACTTC	CATGTGGGEQYF	TRBJ2-7	12	few	TRBV18	TRBD2
TGTGCCAGCAGCGACAGCCGAACCTACGAGCAGTACTTC	CASSDSRTYEQYF	TRBJ2-7	13	NA	TRBV9	NA
TGTGCCTGTCTACAGGGTGGAGAGACCCAGTACTTC	CACLQGGETQYF	TRBJ2-5	12	NA	TRBV30	NA
TGTGCCTGGAGTCCCGGAGGCCCAGCGACTGAAGCTTTCTTT	CAWSPGGPATEAFF	TRBJ1-1	14	NA	TRBV30	NA
TGTGCCAGCAGTGCACCCCGGGGTCATGGCTACACCTTC	CASSAPRGHGYTF	TRBJ1-2	13	NA	TRBV28	NA
TGCGCCAGCAGCTTGGTCTTTGGGAAAGAGACCCAGTACTTC	CASSLVFGKETQYF	TRBJ2-5	14	NA	TRBV5-1	NA
TGTGCCAGCAGCTTGTGGGCAAGGGAGCTCTATGGCTACACCTTC	CASSLWARELYGYTF	TRBJ1-2	15	NA	TRBV5-4	NA
TGTGCCAGTAGCCTACTAGCGGGAGCGGGAAACATTCAGTACTTC	CASSLLAGAGNIQYF	TRBJ2-4	15	NA	TRBV19	TRBD2
TGTGCCAGCAGCTTAGGCTTTAACAGGGATGCCGGGGAGCTGTTTTTT	CASSLGFNRDAGELFF	TRBJ2-2	16	NA	TRBV11-2	NA
TGTGCCAGCAGCCAACGGGGCGGGAGGGCCAGGGGGGAGCAGTACTTC	CASSQRGGRARGEQYF	TRBJ2-7	16	NA	TRBV4-2	TRBD2
TGTGCCAGCAGTTTATCGGCAGGGTCTGCCTACGAGCAGTACTTC	CASSLSAGSAYEQYF	TRBJ2-7	15	NA	TRBV5-8	NA
TGTGCCAGCAGTCTGGACAGCCGGAACACCGGGGAGCTGTTTTTT	CASSLDSRNTGELFF	TRBJ2-2	15	NA	TRBV28	NA
TGTGCCAGCAGTTTTCTAGCTAACTATGGCTACACCTTC	CASSFLANYGYTF	TRBJ1-2	13	once	TRBV28	NA
TGTGCCAGCAGCCCGGGACAGGGAGAAAAACTGTTTTTT	CASSPGQGEKLFF	TRBJ1-4	13	NA	TRBV7-3	TRBD1
TGTGCCTGGTCGGGGACAGGCCGATACAATGAGCAGTTCTTC	CAWSGTGRYNEQFF	TRBJ2-1	14	many	TRBV30	TRBD1
TGTGCCAGCAGCCCTCGGGACACTGAAGCTTTCTTT	CASSPRDTEAFF	TRBJ1-1	12	NA	TRBV7-9	NA
TGCGCCAGCAGCCAAGTAAGGCGGGAGACAGGGAGGGGCGGGGAGCTGTTTTTT	CASSQVRRETGRGGELFF	TRBJ2-2	18	NA	TRBV4-1	NA
TGTGCCAGATTTGTCACAGGGGACGAGCAGTACTTC	CARFVTGDEQYF	TRBJ2-7	12	NA	TRBV5-3	TRBD1
TGTGCCAGCAGCCAAGGGGGGGGGTCCACCCTCTTT	CASSQGGGSTLF	TRBJ1-1	12	few	TRBV7-9	NA